This T cell receptor (beta chain) was documented in a study of cytomegalovirus exposure and HLA in healthy donors (dated by TCRdb to 2016 to 2017). Broadly, across the study: An earlier analysis of approximately 640 of the donors reported 250 to 350 Gb of sequence data and 117 million unique TCR beta sequences from roughly 180 million T cells. Class I and class II HLA loci were covered by the typing at four-digit resolution. The genetic ancestry cluster associated with self-reported Caucasian donors included about 84% of the approximately 400 genotyped donors. A few DR-DQ haplotypes were treated as single units for association and clustering because of strong linkage in the cohort. The study was designed to test whether signatures of past pathogen exposure could be identified by cataloging public T cell receptors. Besides the first cohort of approximately 710 subjects, a separate validation cohort made up of over a hundred different subjects was used. The study combined high-throughput TCR immunosequencing, statistical association of individual TCRs with disease status, and machine learning to predict cytomegalovirus infection status. Approximately 300 gigabases of sequencing data and approximately 80 million unique TCR sequences were included in an early release covering 500 to 750 HLA-typed donors. The number of typed donors differed by locus: about 620-640 for A, B, C, DRB1 and DQB1; roughly 510 for DQA1; 606 for DPA1; and 400 to 480 for DPB1. Rather than using new phenotypic data, the later analysis identified candidate immune exposures from TCR beta sequences and from how often those sequences occurred across donors. The study used immunosequencing to profile the T cell repertoires of 666 subjects and linked those repertoires to cytomegalovirus serostatus. An earlier analysis of 587 of the donors used high-throughput TCR beta sequencing to judge whether each TCR beta V gene segment behaved as functional or pseudogenic. To study patterns of TCR occurrence, a later analysis re-analyzed previously published TCR beta repertoires from 666 donors and added high-resolution HLA genotyping. Donor age, sex, ethnicity and CMV serostatus were collected together with the repertoire data. All discovery cohort repertoires had been generated on a single sequencing platform. Across about 380 genotyped donors of the cohort, an average of approximately 220,000 unique TCR beta nucleotide sequences per donor were sequenced, and roughly 20% of those sequences were non-productive. In a later genetic analysis, genome-wide SNP genotypes for about three fifths of the roughly 670 donors were used, and that subset was treated as a discovery cohort. Paper-wide results and their limitations: Linkage disequilibrium might explain the correlated functional status among segregating V segments, but an unknown experimental factor could not be ruled out. This cohort had only TCR beta chains sequenced, and the lack of alpha or paired-chain data limited which features could be detected. Because HLA typing was unavailable for some donors at each locus, only the typed subset was used in association tests. Some IMGT-functional V segments, including TRBV6-2 and TRBV6-3, could not be distinguished by the 87-base-pair reads and were therefore excluded. In a later genetic analysis, a missense DCLRE1C variant was associated with V-gene and J-gene trimming of TCR beta chains, and the association was replicated in an independent cohort. Sequencing depth was assumed to be roughly uniform across donors in the presence/absence analyses, though that assumption may not hold. Most TCR sequences were seen in very few donors, while some public TCRs were found in many individuals. The only immune exposure information available for the cohort was CMV serostatus. In a later analysis, most CMV-associated TCR beta chains were found to appear HLA-restricted, with HLA associations seemingly driven largely by CMV exposure. The classifier was reported to diagnose cytomegalovirus status with high specificity and sensitivity in both the original cohort and the validation cohort. In an earlier analysis of approximately 590 of the donors, most TCR beta V segments were observed in productive rearrangements about 87% or about 30% of the time, broadly matching IMGT annotations. The earlier analysis of about 600 of the donors excluded 15 to 20 rarely observed V segments, including chromosome 9 orphons, because counts were too low. According to a later analysis, TCR association rates differed among HLA loci, with DRB1 alleles showing the most associated TCRs and HLA-C alleles showing the fewest. When HLA alleles, especially DR and DQ, strongly co-occurred, attributing TCR associations to individual alleles was difficult. A cluster of highly shared sequence variants was judged likely to represent a technical artifact of the sequencing pipeline. A further reported finding was that TCR beta sequences accurately predicted the HLA-A and HLA-B alleles for most subjects in the first cohort. Compared with equally common non-associated chains, HLA-associated TCR beta chains in a later analysis were more clonally expanded and had lower generation probabilities. Several of the top co-occurrence clusters appeared to be linked to parvovirus B19, influenza, CMV and Epstein-Barr virus, according to a later analysis. The authors suggested that the approach could potentially be generalized to other disease states and immunological phenotypes. Compared with the approximately 700-donor mean, donors in an Asian-associated ancestry cluster had fewer N-insertions in productive TCRs, according to a later genetic analysis. In vitro tests confirmed that a few of the cytomegalovirus-associated TCR beta chains recognize cytomegalovirus antigens. A later analysis associated about 17,000 TCR beta sequences with specific HLA alleles at a false discovery rate of 0.05. The study gave a list of about 160 TCR beta chains associated with cytomegalovirus.

Library method: the immunoSEQ multiplex PCR assay. For the multiplex PCR, a mixture combining 60 forward primers for TCR Vbeta segments and 13 reverse primers for TCR Jbeta segments was used. Amplification of the CDR3 region of rearranged TCR beta genes was performed with a multiplex PCR assay on genomic DNA. The Illumina HiSeq System was used to sequence the amplified TCR beta libraries as 87-base-pair reads. Per the source publication's procedure: In a later analysis, 80 million or so unique TCR beta chains were counted across the 690 or so repertoires, and approximately 9.9 million of these chains were shared by at least two donors. Raw reads were error-corrected and collapsed into unique sequences by a nearest-neighbor algorithm in which closely related sequences were merged to remove PCR and sequencing errors. V, D and J gene segments were assigned by aligning CDR3 sequences to IMGT reference sequences. For a sequence to be retained, a match of at least six nucleotides to both a V gene segment and a J gene segment was required. Rearrangements were classified as productive when the CDR3 lacked stop codons and remained in frame with V and J, and all other rearrangements were classified as non-productive. Following IMGT convention, CDR3 was defined as the stretch from the second conserved V-encoded cysteine to the conserved J-encoded phenylalanine. The earlier analysis of some 540 of the donors excluded any sequence lacking an unambiguous match to a single V gene segment. In an earlier analysis of roughly 600 of the donors, a V segment was called functional when productive rearrangements were above 56.7%, and segregating when the standard deviation between donors exceeded 5%. To diagnose cytomegalovirus status from the catalog of TCR beta chain sequences, a statistical classification framework was built. V and J gene assignment, in a later analysis, came from comparing TCR nucleotide sequences with IMGT/GENE-DB human TR gene sequences. Using the TCRdist pipeline, a later analysis assigned CDR3 sequences along with most-parsimonious VDJ recombination scenarios. In a later analysis, each TCR beta chain was defined by its CDR3 amino acid sequence together with its V-gene family, and reads lacking a unique V-gene family were excluded. To address suspected cross-contamination and a sequencing artifact, a later analysis removed roughly 580 highly shared, low-generation-probability nucleotide sequences. In a later analysis, a clonal expansion index was calculated for each public chain from normalized within-repertoire ranks of inferred template counts. Generation probabilities in a later analysis came from a VDJ recombination model fitted to out-of-frame rearrangements, and those results were checked against IGoR. A later analysis scored TCR-TCR, TCR-HLA and TCR-CMV co-occurrence with hypergeometric tests, applying a repertoire-size bias correction to TCR pairs. To estimate false discovery rates, a later analysis permuted the HLA or CMV assignments 20 times. In a later analysis, co-occurring TCRs were grouped with DBSCAN, and TCRdist sequence similarity was added when clustering was performed within HLA-allele-positive subsets. Repertoires with fewer than 30,000 or more than 120,000 public chains, plus five repertoires with anomalous nucleotide sharing, were excluded from co-occurrence clustering. In its TCRdb copy, this immuneACCESS table keeps in-frame sequences only and misses some clones. Where compared with another copy, unresolved V genes explain less than half of these, and the others have no known cause. The V and J calls and the clone size are those of that table, but D and trimming were determined from the DNA. For this sample there are roughly 150,000 clones; roughly 81% appear just once. The ten largest account for about 2.4% of the sample.

The cohort comprised 550 to 700 healthy bone marrow donors. At the time of sampling, all cohort members were nominally healthy, though unrecorded immune exposures were likely present. The donor was CMV seronegative and belonged to the group of several hundred seronegative cohort members. A peripheral blood sample was collected from each donor, and TCR beta sequencing was performed on peripheral blood mononuclear cells. Genomic DNA extraction from the blood cell samples was performed with the Qiagen DNeasy Blood Extraction Kit. V was cut back by 5 bases and J by 5 bases, leaving a gap of 25 bases between them. The CDR3 covers 17 residues, taking in both the cysteine and the phenylalanine. Only the CDR3 DNA is retained, 51 bases long and in frame from the first base. CDR1 and CDR2 (SGHVS, FNYEAQ) derive from the germline V gene. To note about this clone: There is no known antigen for this receptor. No much larger clone exists at a distance of one base, and base qualities are not known.

The source of this sequence is a woman aged 18-29 years in good health and CMV-seronegative. Sequencing was done on a sample of PBMCs. This receptor chain uses TRBV7-6 and TRBJ2-7, with a weak D call of TRBD1 (7 bases match). The nucleotide sequence is TGTGCCAGCAGCGGGGGGCTGGGTGCAGGGGGAGACGACGAGCAGTACTTC. Translated, this is CASSGGLGAGGDDEQYF.